A single sample gave rise to the 20 T cell receptor beta chains below, sequenced in a study of T cells after posttransplantation cyclophosphamide. The repertoire was sequenced with immunoSEQ multiplex PCR; TCRdb's copy has only in-frame clones and lacks some. The sample has about 25,000 clones, none seen only once. Busulfan-fludarabine conditioning, marrow transplant, and cyclophosphamide on days +3 and +4 were administered. Sequenced material: PBMCs, taken after allogeneic stem cell transplant with posttransplant cyclophosphamide. The receptors stem from a male patient aged 18-29 years who received an allogeneic stem cell transplant from a related donor, was CMV-positive, and had no GVHD. The T cells may come from the graft donor.

This clone was counted only a few times. The chain recombines TRBV27 with TRBJ2-3, with 7 bases aligning to TRBD2. Germline trimming cut 4 bases from V and 2 bases from J; bases unmatched to any gene: 18. The CDR3 has 19 residues. CDR1 MNHEY and CDR2 SMNVEV come from the germline V gene (reference sequence). The DNA of the CDR3 is TGTGCCAGCAGTTGGGTCGGGTTAGGACTAGGAGACCTCACAGATACGCAGTATTTT. Its protein is CASSWVGLGLGDLTDTQYF.

This clone was counted ten times or more. This chain links TRBV5-1 with TRBJ1-1, with D possibly being TRBD1 (5 bases). V shed 0 bases and J shed 4 bases, with 7 bases lying between them. The CDR3 is 13 amino acids. CDR1 is SGHRS and CDR2 is YFSETQ in the germline V gene. CDR3 in amino acids: CASSLGGGTEAFF. CDR3 bases: TGCGCCAGCAGCTTGGGGGGGGGCACTGAAGCTTTCTTT. The complete variable domain, with remaining parts taken from reference TRBV5-1 and TRBJ1-1, reads KAGVTQTPRYLIKTRGQQVTLSCSPISGHRSVSWYQQTPGQGLQFLFEYFSETQRNKGNFPGRFSGRQFSNSRSEMNVSTLELGDSALYLCASSLGGGTEAFFGQGTRLTVV.

This clone was seen repeatedly, ten times or more. V usage is TRBV2 and J usage is TRBJ1-1; possible D gene TRBD1, 5 bases. Deletions cut 8 bases from V and 2 bases from J, with 18 bases between. This CDR3 comprises 15 residues. Germline CDR1 SNHLY, CDR2 FYNNEI. CDR3 DNA: TGTGCCAGCCTTTTAGTTGGGAGGGGAAACACTGAAGCTTTCTTT. Its protein product is CASLLVGRGNTEAFF.

The sample holds many counts of this clone. The chain employs TRBV10-2 and TRBJ1-5; a possible D gene is TRBD1 (5 bases). There are 14 residues in the CDR3. Germline loops: CDR1 WSHSY, CDR2 SAAADI. Trimming shortened V by 4 bases and J by 10 bases, and 17 bases separated the two germline ends. CDR3 amino acids: CASSGDRGINPQHF. The DNA for the CDR3 is TGCGCCAGCAGTGGAGACAGAGGTATTAATCCCCAGCATTTT.

This clone was recorded many times. The chain uses TRBV28 and TRBJ1-2, with TRBD1 identical over 9 bases. With 10 bases clipped from V and 5 bases from J, the junction kept 11 bases outside the gene matches. This CDR3 region has 14 residues. The germline V gene encodes CDR1 MDHEN and CDR2 SYDVKM. The CDR3 DNA reads TGTGCCACAGCGAATAGGGACAGGGTTTATGGCTACACCTTC. It translates to CATANRDRVYGYTF.

This clone was counted many times. The chain is built from TRBV28 and TRBJ2-7, with a tentative D call TRBD1 (5 bases). The CDR3 is 13 residues long. In germline, CDR1 is MDHEN, CDR2 SYDVKM. The V and J ends lost 3 bases and 2 bases respectively, with 8 bases between them. CDR3 amino acids: CASSFVRAYEQYF. Written as DNA, the CDR3 is TGTGCCAGCAGTTTTGTCAGGGCCTACGAGCAGTACTTC.

This clone was recorded at least ten times. The DNA of the CDR3 is TGCGCCAGCAGCGTAGATCCGGGGGGCTGGTCGGGCGAGCAGTACTTC. Translation: CASSVDPGGWSGEQYF. This chain connects TRBV5-1 to TRBJ2-7, with TRBD2 as a possible D gene (7 bases). There are 16 residues in the CDR3. V lost 4 bases and J lost 6, with 23 bases in between. Germline V gene data show CDR1 as SGHRS and CDR2 as YFSETQ.

This clone has a count of ten or more. The CDR3 coding sequence is TGTGCCAGCTCACCGACCGTTTCGGGGGAGGGGAACACTGAAGCTTTCTTT. This encodes CASSPTVSGEGNTEAFF. The J gene is TRBJ1-1, the V gene TRBV18; TRBD1 is a possible D gene (5 bases). Trimming took 3 bases from V and 1 from J, leaving 18 bases between them. In germline, CDR1 is KGHSH, CDR2 LQKENI. The CDR3 extends over 17 amino acids. Supplemented by reference TRBV18 and TRBJ1-1, the full variable domain reads NAGVMQNPRHLVRRRGQEARLRCSPMKGHSHVYWYRQLPEEGLKFMVYLQKENIIDESGMPKERFSAEFPKEGPSILRIQQVVRGDSAAYFCASSPTVSGEGNTEAFFGQGTRLTVV.

This clone was seen repeatedly, ten times or more. The J gene is TRBJ2-1, the V gene TRBV7-9, with unresolved D. In germline, CDR1 is SEHNR, CDR2 FQNEAQ (reference sequence). The V end was cut by 0 bases, the J end by 8 bases, with 14 bases between. This CDR3 contains 15 residues. CDR3 DNA sequence: TGTGCCAGCAGCTTAGCGACTCCTAGGTCGGATGAGCAGTTCTTC. Translated, it gives CASSLATPRSDEQFF. Full variable domain (rest looked up from reference TRBV7-9 and TRBJ2-1): DTGVSQNPRHKITKRGQNVTFRCDPISEHNRLYWYRQTLGQGPEFLTYFQNEAQLEKSRLLSDRFSAERPKGSFSTLEIQRTEQGDSAMYLCASSLATPRSDEQFFGPGTRLTVL.

The sample holds many counts of this clone. This rearrangement joins TRBV28 to TRBJ2-7; D possibly corresponds to TRBD2 (5 bases). CDR1 is MDHEN and CDR2 is SYDVKM in the germline V gene. V dropped 3 bases and J dropped 4 bases, with 7 bases sitting between them. The CDR3 has 12 amino acids. The CDR3 loop reads CASSFRGYEQYF. CDR3 DNA: TGTGCCAGCAGTTTTCGGGGTTACGAGCAGTACTTC. Together with reference TRBV28 and TRBJ2-7, the CDR3 gives the full variable domain: DVKVTQSSRYLVKRTGEKVFLECVQDMDHENMFWYRQDPGLGLRLIYFSYDVKMKEKGDIPEGYSVSREKKERFSLILESASTNQTSMYLCASSFRGYEQYFGPGTRLTVT.

The sample holds many counts of this clone. CDR3 coding DNA: TGTGCCAGCAGCTTACCTCTCCAGGGACTGGGGGAGACCCAGTACTTC. Its protein product is CASSLPLQGLGETQYF. The chain employs TRBV7-9 and TRBJ2-5, with D maybe TRBD2 (6 bases). Trimming took 2 bases from V and 5 from J, leaving 18 bases between them. Germline-derived CDR1 and CDR2 are SEHNR and FQNEAQ (reference sequence). CDR3 length: 16 residues.

This clone was detected ten times or more. This chain joins TRBV7-6 and TRBJ2-1, with 9 nucleotides matching TRBD2. J lost 6 bases, V lost 7 bases, and 10 bases had no gene match. Germline CDR1 is SGHVS and CDR2 is FNYEAQ. The CDR3 consists of 15 residues. This CDR3 reads CASNQGGGALNEQFF. DNA for the CDR3: TGTGCCAGCAACCAGGGCGGGGGGGCCCTCAATGAGCAGTTCTTC.

This clone was counted many times. The chain employs TRBV6-1 and TRBJ1-5; TRBD1 agrees at 8 bases. J was trimmed by 7 bases and V by 3 bases; bases with no gene match: 2. In germline, CDR1 is MNHNS, CDR2 SASEGT. The CDR3 has 13 amino acids. CDR3 region: CASSDRGRQPQHF. In DNA form, the CDR3 reads TGTGCCAGCAGTGACAGGGGGCGACAGCCCCAGCATTTT.

This clone was seen ten or more times. The CDR3 DNA sequence: TGCGCCAGCAGCTTGGGTGACAGGTCTACTGGGGAAAAACTGTTTTTT. It codes for CASSLGDRSTGEKLFF. This sequence joins TRBV5-1 and TRBJ1-4, with a tentative D call TRBD1 (6 bases). Trimming took off 0 bases at V and 8 bases at J, with 17 bases between the two ends. Germline V lookup: CDR1 SGHRS, CDR2 YFSETQ. The CDR3 runs to 16 residues.

This clone was picked up many times. The V gene is TRBV18, the J gene TRBJ2-1; tentative D call: TRBD1 (5 bases). This CDR3 spans 15 amino acids. V lost 2 bases and J 2 bases, leaving 10 bases between the germline ends. Looked up from germline, CDR1 is KGHSH and CDR2 is LQKENI. CDR3 coding DNA: TGTGCCAGCTCACCATTAGGGGCCACCTACAATGAGCAGTTCTTC. Residues: CASSPLGATYNEQFF. The full variable domain, in which reference TRBV18 and TRBJ2-1 provide the parts outside the CDR3, is NAGVMQNPRHLVRRRGQEARLRCSPMKGHSHVYWYRQLPEEGLKFMVYLQKENIIDESGMPKERFSAEFPKEGPSILRIQQVVRGDSAAYFCASSPLGATYNEQFFGPGTRLTVL.

There are many counts of this clone. This sequence joins TRBV18 and TRBJ2-7, with 7 bases matching TRBD1. V dropped 5 bases and J dropped 2; count of bases not matched to a gene: 6. The CDR3 length is 14 residues. The germline V gene has CDR1 KGHSH and CDR2 LQKENI. CDR3 sequence (DNA): TGTGCCAGCTCAGCGACAGGGCCCACCTACGAGCAGTACTTC. The encoded protein is CASSATGPTYEQYF.

This clone was found many times. The rearrangement uses TRBV7-6 and TRBJ2-7; D is possibly TRBD1 (6 bases). Between the trimmed V and J ends, which lost 5 bases and 7 bases, there was a span of 15 bases. The germline V gene has CDR1 SGHVS and CDR2 FNYEAQ. CDR3 length: 13 amino acids. The CDR3 coding sequence is TGTGCCAGCAGCGCAACAGGGTTTGGGGAGCAGTACTTC. This sequence encodes CASSATGFGEQYF.

This clone was seen repeatedly, ten times or more. This chain connects TRBV10-3 to TRBJ1-2, with D tentatively TRBD1 (5 bases). Trimming pared 6 bases from V and 6 bases from J, leaving 17 bases between. CDR3 length: 14 residues. The germline CDR1 and CDR2 sequences are ENHRY and SYGVKD. The CDR3: CAISRAFLEDGYTF. In DNA, the CDR3 is TGTGCCATCAGCAGGGCCTTTTTAGAGGATGGCTACACCTTC.

This clone was counted ten times or more. This chain links TRBV7-9 with TRBJ1-3; 9 bases are a match to TRBD1. The CDR3 consists of 16 residues. The germline CDR1 and CDR2 sequences are SEHNR and FQNEAQ (reference sequence). V lost 3 bases to trimming and J lost 4 bases; unmatched junction nucleotides: 7. The CDR3 bases are TGTGCCAGCAGCTTCCGGACAGGGGTGGAAGGAAACACCATATATTTT. It codes for CASSFRTGVEGNTIYF. Full variable domain (missing parts from reference TRBV7-9 and TRBJ1-3): DTGVSQNPRHKITKRGQNVTFRCDPISEHNRLYWYRQTLGQGPEFLTYFQNEAQLEKSRLLSDRFSAERPKGSFSTLEIQRTEQGDSAMYLCASSFRTGVEGNTIYFGEGSWLTVV.

This clone was detected many times. The chain employs TRBV29-1 and TRBJ1-2; D remains unclear. This CDR3 spans 12 amino acids. V lost 4 bases to trimming and J lost 6 bases, with 12 bases between them. Looked up from germline, CDR1 is SQVTM and CDR2 is ANQGSEA. Here the CDR3 reads CSVGEIGHGYTF. The CDR3 DNA reads as TGCAGCGTTGGGGAGATAGGGCATGGCTACACCTTC.